These 4 T cell receptor beta chains came from one sample sequenced in a study of blood T cell repertoires in COVID-19. Measured with immunoSEQ multiplex PCR; TCRdb has only the in-frame clones, and not every one. The table has around 250,000 clones, 86% seen once. The specimen sequenced was peripheral blood. These receptors were taken from a woman under 40 with active or convalescent COVID-19.

The chain is built from TRBV25-1 and TRBJ2-7, with 11 positions matching TRBD2. Germline V CDR1 and CDR2: MGHDK, SYGVNS. This CDR3 is built from 16 residues. Trimming cost V 4 bases and J 2 bases; bases outside gene matches: 7. The CDR3 DNA is TGTGCCAGCAGTGGCTCTTCTAGCGGGGGGACCTACGAGCAGTACTTC. Its protein product is CASSGSSSGGTYEQYF.

The chain uses TRBV7-8 and TRBJ1-2; 8 positions match TRBD1. CDR1 and CDR2 (germline): SGHVS, FQNEAQ. This CDR3 contains 14 residues. Unmatched junction bases numbered 3, after V lost 3 bases and J lost 3 bases. The CDR3 bases are TGTGCCAGCAGCTTTGGGACAGGCGACTATGGCTACACCTTC. It yields the protein CASSFGTGDYGYTF.

Here the CDR3 DNA reads TGTGCCATCAGCCTACCGGGACAGGGTCGAGACGAGCAGTACTTC. Its protein is CAISLPGQGRDEQYF. This sequence joins TRBV10-3 and TRBJ2-7; 9 bases align to TRBD1. Germline-derived CDR1 and CDR2 are ENHRY and SYGVKD. J lost 5 bases, V lost 6 bases, and 11 bases had no gene match. The CDR3 covers 15 residues.

The chain couples TRBV18 to TRBJ1-6; the match to TRBD1 covers 7 bases. Losses at the gene ends were 3 bases for V and 8 bases for J; bases not matched to a gene: 7. Germline CDR1 is KGHSH and CDR2 is LQKENI. CDR3 size: 15 residues. CDR3 in amino acids: CASSPKGQGDSPLHF. CDR3 bases: TGTGCCAGCTCACCGAAGGGGCAGGGGGATTCACCCCTCCACTTT. Complete variable domain (other parts from reference TRBV18 and TRBJ1-6): NAGVMQNPRHLVRRRGQEARLRCSPMKGHSHVYWYRQLPEEGLKFMVYLQKENIIDESGMPKERFSAEFPKEGPSILRIQQVVRGDSAAYFCASSPKGQGDSPLHFGNGTRLTVT.